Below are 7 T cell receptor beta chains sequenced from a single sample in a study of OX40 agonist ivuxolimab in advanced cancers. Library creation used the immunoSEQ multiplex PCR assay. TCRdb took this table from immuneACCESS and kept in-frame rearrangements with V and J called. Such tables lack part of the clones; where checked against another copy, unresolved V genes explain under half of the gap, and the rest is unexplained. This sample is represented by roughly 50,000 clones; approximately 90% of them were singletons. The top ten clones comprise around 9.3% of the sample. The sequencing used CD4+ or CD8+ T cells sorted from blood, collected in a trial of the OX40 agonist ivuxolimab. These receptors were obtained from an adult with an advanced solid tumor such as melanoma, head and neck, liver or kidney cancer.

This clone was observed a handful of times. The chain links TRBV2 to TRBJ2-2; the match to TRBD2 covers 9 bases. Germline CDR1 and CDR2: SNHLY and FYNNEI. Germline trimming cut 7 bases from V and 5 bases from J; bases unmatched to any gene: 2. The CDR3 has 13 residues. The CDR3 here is CASNAGGTGELFF. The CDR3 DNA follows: TGTGCCAGCAATGCGGGAGGGACCGGGGAGCTGTTTTTT.

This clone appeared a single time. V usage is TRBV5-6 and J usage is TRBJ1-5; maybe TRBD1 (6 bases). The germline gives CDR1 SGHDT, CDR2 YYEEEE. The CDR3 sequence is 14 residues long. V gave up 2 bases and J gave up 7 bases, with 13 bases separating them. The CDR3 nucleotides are TGTGCCAGCAGCTTTGGGGGGGGCCCGCAGCCCCAGCATTTT. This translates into CASSFGGGPQPQHF. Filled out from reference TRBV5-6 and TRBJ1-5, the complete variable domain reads DAGVTQSPTHLIKTRGQQVTLRCSPKSGHDTVSWYQQALGQGPQFIFQYYEEEERQRGNFPDRFSGHQFPNYSSELNVNALLLGDSALYLCASSFGGGPQPQHFGDGTRLSIL.

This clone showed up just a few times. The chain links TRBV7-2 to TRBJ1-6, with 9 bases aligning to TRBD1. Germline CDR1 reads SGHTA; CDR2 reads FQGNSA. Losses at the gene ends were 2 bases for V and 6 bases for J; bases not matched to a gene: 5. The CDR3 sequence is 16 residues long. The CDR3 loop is CASSLLGQGFNSPLHF. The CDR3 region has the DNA TGTGCCAGCAGCTTATTGGGACAGGGATTTAATTCACCCCTCCACTTT.

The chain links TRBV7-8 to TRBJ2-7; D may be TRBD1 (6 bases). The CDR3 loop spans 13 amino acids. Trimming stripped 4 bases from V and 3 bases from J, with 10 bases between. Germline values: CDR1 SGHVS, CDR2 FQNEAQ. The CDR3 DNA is TGTGCCAGCAGCTGGACAGCAGACTACGAGCAGTACTTC. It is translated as CASSWTADYEQYF.

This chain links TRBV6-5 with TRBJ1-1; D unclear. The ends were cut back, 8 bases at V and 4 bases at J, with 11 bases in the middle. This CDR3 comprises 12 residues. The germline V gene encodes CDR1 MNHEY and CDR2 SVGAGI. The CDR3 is CASWNKGTEAFF. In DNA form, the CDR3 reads TGTGCCAGCTGGAACAAGGGCACTGAAGCTTTCTTT.

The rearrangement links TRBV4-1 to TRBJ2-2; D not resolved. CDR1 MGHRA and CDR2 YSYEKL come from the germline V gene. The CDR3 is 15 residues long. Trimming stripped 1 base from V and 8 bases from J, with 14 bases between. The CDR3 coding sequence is TGCGCCAGCAGCCAAGGTGCCCGGGCCGGAGGGGAGCTGTTTTTT. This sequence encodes CASSQGARAGGELFF.

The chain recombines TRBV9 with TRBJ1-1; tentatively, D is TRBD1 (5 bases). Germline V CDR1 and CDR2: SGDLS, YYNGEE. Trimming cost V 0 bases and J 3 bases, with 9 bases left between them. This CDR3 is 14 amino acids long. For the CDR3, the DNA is TGTGCCAGCAGCGTAGCGTCAGGGCACACTGAAGCTTTCTTT. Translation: CASSVASGHTEAFF.